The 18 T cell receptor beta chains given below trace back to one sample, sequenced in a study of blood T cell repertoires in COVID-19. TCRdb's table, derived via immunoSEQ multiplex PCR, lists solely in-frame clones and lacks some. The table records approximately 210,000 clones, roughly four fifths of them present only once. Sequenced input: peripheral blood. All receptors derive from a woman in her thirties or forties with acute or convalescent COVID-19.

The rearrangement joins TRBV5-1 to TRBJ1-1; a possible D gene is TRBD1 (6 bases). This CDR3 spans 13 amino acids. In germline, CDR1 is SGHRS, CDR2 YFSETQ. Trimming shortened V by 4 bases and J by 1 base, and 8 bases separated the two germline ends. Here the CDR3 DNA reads TGCGCCAGCAGCACCAGGGGGAACACTGAAGCTTTCTTT. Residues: CASSTRGNTEAFF.

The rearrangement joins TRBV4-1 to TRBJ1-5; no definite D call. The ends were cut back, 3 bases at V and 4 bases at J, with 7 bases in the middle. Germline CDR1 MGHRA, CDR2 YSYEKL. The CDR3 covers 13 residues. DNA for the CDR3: TGCGCCAGCAGCCATACGAGGAATCAGCCCCAGCATTTT. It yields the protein CASSHTRNQPQHF.

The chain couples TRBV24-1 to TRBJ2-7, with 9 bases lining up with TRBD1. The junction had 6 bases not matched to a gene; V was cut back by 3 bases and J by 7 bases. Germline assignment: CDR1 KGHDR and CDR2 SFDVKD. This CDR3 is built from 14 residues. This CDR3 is CATSDQGQGGEQYF. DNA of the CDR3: TGTGCCACCAGTGATCAGGGACAGGGAGGTGAGCAGTACTTC.

The CDR3: CASSYAGSYEQYF. The CDR3 DNA reads TGTGCCAGCAGTTACGCCGGGAGCTACGAGCAGTACTTC. J is TRBJ2-7 and V is TRBV6-5; D may be TRBD2 (6 bases). Germline V lookup: CDR1 MNHEY, CDR2 SVGAGI. Trimming removed 2 bases from V and 3 bases from J, with 8 bases in between. This CDR3 region has 13 residues.

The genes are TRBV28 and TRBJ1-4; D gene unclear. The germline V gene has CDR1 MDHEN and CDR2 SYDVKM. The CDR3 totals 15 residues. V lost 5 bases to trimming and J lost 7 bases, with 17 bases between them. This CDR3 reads CASSAYKEGSEKLFF. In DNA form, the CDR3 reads TGTGCCAGCAGTGCCTACAAGGAGGGTAGTGAAAAACTGTTTTTT.

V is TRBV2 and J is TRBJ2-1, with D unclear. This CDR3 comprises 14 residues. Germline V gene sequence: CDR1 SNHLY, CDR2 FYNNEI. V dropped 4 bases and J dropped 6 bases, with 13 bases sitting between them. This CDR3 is CASSVGDPPNEQFF. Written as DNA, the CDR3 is TGTGCCAGCAGTGTAGGAGACCCGCCCAATGAGCAGTTCTTC.

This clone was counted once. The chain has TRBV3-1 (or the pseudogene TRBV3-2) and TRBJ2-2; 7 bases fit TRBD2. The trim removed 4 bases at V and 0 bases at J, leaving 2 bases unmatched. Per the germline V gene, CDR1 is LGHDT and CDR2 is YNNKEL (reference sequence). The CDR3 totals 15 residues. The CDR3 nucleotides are TGTGCCAGCAGCCTAGCGGGTACGAACACCGGGGAGCTGTTTTTT. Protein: CASSLAGTNTGELFF.

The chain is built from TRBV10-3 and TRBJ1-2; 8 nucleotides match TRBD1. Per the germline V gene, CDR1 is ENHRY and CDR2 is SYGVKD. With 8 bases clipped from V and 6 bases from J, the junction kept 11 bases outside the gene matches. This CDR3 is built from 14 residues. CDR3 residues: CAISPPGGADGYTF. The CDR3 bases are TGTGCCATCTCCCCCCCAGGGGGCGCCGATGGCTACACCTTC.

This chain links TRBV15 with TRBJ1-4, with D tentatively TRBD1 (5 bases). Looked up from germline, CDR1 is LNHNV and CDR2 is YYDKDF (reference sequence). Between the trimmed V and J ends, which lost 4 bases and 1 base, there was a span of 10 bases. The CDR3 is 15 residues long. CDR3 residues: CATSTYRLTNEKLFF. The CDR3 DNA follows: TGTGCCACCAGCACCTACAGGCTAACTAATGAAAAACTGTTTTTT.

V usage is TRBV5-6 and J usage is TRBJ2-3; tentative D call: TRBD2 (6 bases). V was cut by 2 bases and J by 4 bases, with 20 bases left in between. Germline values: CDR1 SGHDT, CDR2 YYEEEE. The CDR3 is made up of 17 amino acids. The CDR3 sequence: CASSLGETRRGSDTQYF. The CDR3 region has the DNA TGTGCCAGCAGCTTAGGGGAGACTAGACGGGGGTCAGATACGCAGTATTTT. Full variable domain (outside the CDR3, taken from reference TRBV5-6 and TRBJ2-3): DAGVTQSPTHLIKTRGQQVTLRCSPKSGHDTVSWYQQALGQGPQFIFQYYEEEERQRGNFPDRFSGHQFPNYSSELNVNALLLGDSALYLCASSLGETRRGSDTQYFGPGTRLTVL.

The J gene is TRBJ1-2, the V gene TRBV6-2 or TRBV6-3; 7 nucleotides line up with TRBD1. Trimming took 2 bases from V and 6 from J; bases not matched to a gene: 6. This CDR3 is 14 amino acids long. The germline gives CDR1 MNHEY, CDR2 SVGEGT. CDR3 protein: CASSYPIDRDGYTF. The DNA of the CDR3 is TGTGCCAGCAGTTACCCCATCGACAGGGATGGCTACACCTTC.

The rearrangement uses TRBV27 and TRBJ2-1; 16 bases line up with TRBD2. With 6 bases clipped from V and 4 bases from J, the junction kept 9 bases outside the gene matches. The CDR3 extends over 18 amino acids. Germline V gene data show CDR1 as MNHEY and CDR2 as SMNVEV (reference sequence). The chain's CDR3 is CASRTPGLAGGRYNEQFF. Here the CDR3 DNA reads TGTGCCAGCAGAACACCGGGACTAGCGGGGGGGCGGTACAATGAGCAGTTCTTC.

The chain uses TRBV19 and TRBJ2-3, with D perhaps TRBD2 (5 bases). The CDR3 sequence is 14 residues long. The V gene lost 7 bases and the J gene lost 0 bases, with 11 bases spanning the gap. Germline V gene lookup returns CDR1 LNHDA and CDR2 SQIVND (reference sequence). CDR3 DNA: TGTGCCAGTAAGAGGGAGTCAAGCACAGATACGCAGTATTTT. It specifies CASKRESSTDTQYF.

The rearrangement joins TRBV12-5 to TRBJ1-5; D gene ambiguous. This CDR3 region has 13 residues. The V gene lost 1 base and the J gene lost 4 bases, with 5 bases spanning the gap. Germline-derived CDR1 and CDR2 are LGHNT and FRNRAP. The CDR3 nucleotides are TGTGCTAGTGGTTTGGCCGGGAATCAGCCCCAGCATTTT. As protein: CASGLAGNQPQHF.

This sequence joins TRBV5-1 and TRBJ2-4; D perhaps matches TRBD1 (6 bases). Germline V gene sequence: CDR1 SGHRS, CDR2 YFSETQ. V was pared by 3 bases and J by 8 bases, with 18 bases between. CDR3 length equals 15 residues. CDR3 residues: CASSSEPGQPDIQYF. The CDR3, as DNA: TGCGCCAGCAGCTCCGAACCGGGACAACCGGACATTCAGTACTTC.

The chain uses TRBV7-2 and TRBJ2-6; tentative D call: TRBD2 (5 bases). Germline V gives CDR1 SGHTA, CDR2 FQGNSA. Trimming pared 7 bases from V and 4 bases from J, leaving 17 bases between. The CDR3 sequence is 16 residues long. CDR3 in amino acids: CASNRRWAAGANVLTF. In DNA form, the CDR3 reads TGTGCCAGCAACCGGAGGTGGGCCGCCGGGGCCAACGTCCTGACTTTC.

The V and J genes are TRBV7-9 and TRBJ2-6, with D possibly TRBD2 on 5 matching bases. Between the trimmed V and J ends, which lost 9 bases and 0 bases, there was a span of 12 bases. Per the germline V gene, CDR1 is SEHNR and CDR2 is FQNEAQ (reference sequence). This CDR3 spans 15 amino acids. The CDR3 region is CASPSGNSGANVLTF. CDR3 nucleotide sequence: TGTGCCAGTCCATCGGGGAACTCTGGGGCCAACGTCCTGACTTTC.

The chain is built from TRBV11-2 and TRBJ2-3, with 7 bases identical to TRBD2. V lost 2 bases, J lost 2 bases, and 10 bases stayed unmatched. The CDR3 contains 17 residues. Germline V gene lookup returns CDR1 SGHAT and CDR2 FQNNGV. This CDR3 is CASSLSWAGALTDTQYF. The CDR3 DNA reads TGTGCCAGCAGCTTAAGTTGGGCGGGAGCGCTCACAGATACGCAGTATTTT.